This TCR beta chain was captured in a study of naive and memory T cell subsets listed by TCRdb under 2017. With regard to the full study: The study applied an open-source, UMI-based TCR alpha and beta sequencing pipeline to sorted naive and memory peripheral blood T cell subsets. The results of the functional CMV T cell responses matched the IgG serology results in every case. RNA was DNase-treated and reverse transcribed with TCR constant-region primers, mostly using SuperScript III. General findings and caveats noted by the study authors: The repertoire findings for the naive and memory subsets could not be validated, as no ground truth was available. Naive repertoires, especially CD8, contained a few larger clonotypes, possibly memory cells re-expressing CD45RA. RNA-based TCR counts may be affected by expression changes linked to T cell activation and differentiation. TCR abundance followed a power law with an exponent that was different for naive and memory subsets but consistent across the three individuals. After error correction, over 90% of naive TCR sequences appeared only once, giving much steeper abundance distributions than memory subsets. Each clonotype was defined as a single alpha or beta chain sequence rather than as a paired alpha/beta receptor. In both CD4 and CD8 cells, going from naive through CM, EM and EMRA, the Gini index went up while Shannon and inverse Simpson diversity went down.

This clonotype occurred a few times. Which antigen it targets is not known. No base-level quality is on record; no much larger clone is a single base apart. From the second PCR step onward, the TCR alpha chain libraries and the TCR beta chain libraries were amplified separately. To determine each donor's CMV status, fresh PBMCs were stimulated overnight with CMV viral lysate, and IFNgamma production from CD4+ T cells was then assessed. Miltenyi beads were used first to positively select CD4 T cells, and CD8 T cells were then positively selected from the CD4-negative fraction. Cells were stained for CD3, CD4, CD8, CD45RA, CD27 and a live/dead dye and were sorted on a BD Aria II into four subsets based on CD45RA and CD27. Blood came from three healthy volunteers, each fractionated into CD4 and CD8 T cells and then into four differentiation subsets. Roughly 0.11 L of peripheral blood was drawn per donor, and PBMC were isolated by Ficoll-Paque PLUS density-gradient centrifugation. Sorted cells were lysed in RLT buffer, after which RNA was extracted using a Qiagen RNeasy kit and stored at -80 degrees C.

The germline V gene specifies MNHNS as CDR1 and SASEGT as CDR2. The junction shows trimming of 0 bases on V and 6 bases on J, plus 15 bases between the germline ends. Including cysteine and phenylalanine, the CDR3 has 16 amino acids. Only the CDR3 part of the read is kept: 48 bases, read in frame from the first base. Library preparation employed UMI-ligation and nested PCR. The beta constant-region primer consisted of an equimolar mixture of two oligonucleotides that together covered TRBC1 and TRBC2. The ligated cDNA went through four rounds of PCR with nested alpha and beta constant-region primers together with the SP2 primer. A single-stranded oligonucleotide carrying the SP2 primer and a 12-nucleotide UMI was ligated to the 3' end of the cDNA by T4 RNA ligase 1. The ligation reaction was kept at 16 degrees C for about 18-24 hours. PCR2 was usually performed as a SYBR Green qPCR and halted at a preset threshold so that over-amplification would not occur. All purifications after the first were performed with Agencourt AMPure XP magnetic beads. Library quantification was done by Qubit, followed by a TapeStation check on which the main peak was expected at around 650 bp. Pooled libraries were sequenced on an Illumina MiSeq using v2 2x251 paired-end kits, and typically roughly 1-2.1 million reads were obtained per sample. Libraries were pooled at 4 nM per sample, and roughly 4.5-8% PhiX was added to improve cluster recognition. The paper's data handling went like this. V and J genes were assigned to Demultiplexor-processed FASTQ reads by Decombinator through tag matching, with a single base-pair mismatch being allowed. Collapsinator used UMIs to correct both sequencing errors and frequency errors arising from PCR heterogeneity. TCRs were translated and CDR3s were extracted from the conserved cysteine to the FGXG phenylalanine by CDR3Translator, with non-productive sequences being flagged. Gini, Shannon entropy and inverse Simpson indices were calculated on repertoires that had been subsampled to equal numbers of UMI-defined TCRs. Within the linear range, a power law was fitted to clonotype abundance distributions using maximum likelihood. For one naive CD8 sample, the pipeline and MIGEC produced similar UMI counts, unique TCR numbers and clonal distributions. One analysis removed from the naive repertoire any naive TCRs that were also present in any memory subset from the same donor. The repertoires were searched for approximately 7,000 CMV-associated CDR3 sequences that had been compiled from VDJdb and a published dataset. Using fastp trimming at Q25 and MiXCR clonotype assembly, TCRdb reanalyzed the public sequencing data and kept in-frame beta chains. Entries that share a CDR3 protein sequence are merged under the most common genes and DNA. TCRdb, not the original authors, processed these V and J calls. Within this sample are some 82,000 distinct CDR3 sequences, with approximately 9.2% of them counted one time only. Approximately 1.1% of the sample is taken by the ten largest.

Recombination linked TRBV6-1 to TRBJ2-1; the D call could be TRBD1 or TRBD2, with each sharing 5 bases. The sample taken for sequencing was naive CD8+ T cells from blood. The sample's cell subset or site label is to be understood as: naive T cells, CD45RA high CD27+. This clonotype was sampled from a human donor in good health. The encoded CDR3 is CASSEAVGVRGNEQFF. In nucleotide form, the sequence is TGTGCCAGCAGTGAAGCCGTGGGGGTTAGGGGCAATGAGCAGTTCTTC.